The T cell receptor (beta chain) under discussion was sequenced for a study of shared clonotypes between healthy human individuals (dated by TCRdb to about 2020). Background for the entire study: The cohort comprised two women and a few men aged 18 to 49 years. To estimate repertoire size and how much clonotypes are shared between individuals, the study performed deep sequencing of blood TCR repertoires from a handful of healthy adults. Each donor's leukapheresis produced roughly between roughly 0.85 and 10 billion PBMCs. For each donor, CD4 naive and CD4 memory were each run on three plates, CD8 naive on two plates, and CD8 memory on one plate. Different laboratories and diverse techniques were used to prepare libraries and sequence TCR repertoires, to increase sequencing depth and limit assay-specific biases.

Using the deep immunoSEQ assay, TCR CDR3 regions were amplified from genomic DNA by multiplex PCR. Extracted genomic DNA from each cell subset was distributed evenly across all wells of several immunoSEQ 96-well plates, and each plate was treated as a replicate. For sorted subsets, about 200 ng genomic DNA, equal to 30,000 to 35,000 T cell genomes, was loaded into each replicate PCR. The purified libraries were quantified using a Qubit 3.0 fluorometer, sized with a Bioanalyzer 2100, and then quantified again using the KAPA Library Quantification kit. Each immunoSEQ 96-well plate was sequenced on its own single-read 150-cycle Illumina NextSeq 550 flow cell. Regarding the original processing steps: Because only junctional sequences without quality scores were contained in the immunoSEQ output, filtering matching that applied to full-length reads could not be performed. Sequences were annotated with PyIR, a Python wrapper for IgBLAST v1.9, and V/J genes and CDR3 were assigned using IMGT germline references. Reads were filtered out if the reads had weak V/J assignments (E-value above 1e-6), no CDR3, stop codons, out-of-frame junctions, or ambiguous translated residues. A V3J clonotype was defined by an identical inferred V gene, J gene, and CDR3 amino acid sequence. To compute the percentage overlap between repertoires, the number of shared unique clonotypes was divided by the size of the smaller repertoire. RTK rarefaction, the Chao1 estimator, and Recon v2.1 estimates of unobserved clonotypes were used to assess repertoire richness. Generation probabilities were computed with OLGA for all TCRbeta clonotypes obtained by the gDNA method from several donors. TCRdb took this table from immuneACCESS and kept in-frame rearrangements with V and J called. Such tables lack part of the clones; where checked against another copy, unresolved V genes explain under half of the gap, and the rest is unexplained. The DNA gave D and trimming, while V, J and clone size come from that table. The table for this sample lists approximately 2.4 million clones; approximately 96% of them were counted only once. The leading ten clones occupy approximately 0.13% of the sample.

Notes on this clone: Which antigen it targets is not known. It is unclear where the CDR3 begins or ends on the DNA, so no DNA is shown, and the CDR3 is as TCRdb lists it.

Donors were healthy HIV-negative adults with no recently reported acute infections or vaccinations. Every donor was a Caucasian adult residing in Nashville, Tennessee, USA. Magnetic negative selection was used to enrich CD4+ T cells, after which naive cells were positively selected on CD45RA and the negative fraction became the memory subset. Blood was collected by leukapheresis, and PBMCs were isolated by Ficoll-Histopaque density gradient centrifugation and then cryopreserved in liquid nitrogen vapor phase. Analytical flow cytometry was used to check the purity and quantity of each magnetically sorted T cell population. Each sorted fraction had its genomic DNA isolated and then quantified by UV absorbance on a Nanodrop 2000c. Findings and caveats that apply to the study as a whole: Compared with non-shared clonotypes, clonotypes shared by all four sorted-subset donors had higher generation probabilities. Because the study included only a small number of donors, the genetic and exposure-history diversity represented was limited. Sampling was limited to blood, and TCR repertoires in tissue likely differ from TCR repertoires in blood. Sharing across a handful of donors was observed for about 5% of naive CD4, about 4% of naive CD8, roughly 2.4% of memory CD4, and around 0.44% of memory CD8 clonotypes. Naive subsets generally had larger estimated clonotype richness than memory subsets. Based on pairwise subsampling, the degree of clonotype sharing among donors was expected to be affected by sequencing depth. Even with the large sequencing depth, rarefaction of the sorted-subset datasets indicated that sequencing was incomplete.

Sequencing input: naive CD4+ T cells sorted from blood. This specimen's cell subset or site label, interpreted: CD45RA+ positively selected. This sequence originates from a young man in good health.

CDR3 loop: CAWSVAQGNEYF. The rearranged segments are TRBV30 and TRBJ2-7; the table's TRBD1 call for D was not verified on the DNA. The CDR3 goes from the cysteine to the phenylalanine over 12 residues. From the germline V gene (reference sequence), CDR1 is GTSNPN and CDR2 is SVGIG.